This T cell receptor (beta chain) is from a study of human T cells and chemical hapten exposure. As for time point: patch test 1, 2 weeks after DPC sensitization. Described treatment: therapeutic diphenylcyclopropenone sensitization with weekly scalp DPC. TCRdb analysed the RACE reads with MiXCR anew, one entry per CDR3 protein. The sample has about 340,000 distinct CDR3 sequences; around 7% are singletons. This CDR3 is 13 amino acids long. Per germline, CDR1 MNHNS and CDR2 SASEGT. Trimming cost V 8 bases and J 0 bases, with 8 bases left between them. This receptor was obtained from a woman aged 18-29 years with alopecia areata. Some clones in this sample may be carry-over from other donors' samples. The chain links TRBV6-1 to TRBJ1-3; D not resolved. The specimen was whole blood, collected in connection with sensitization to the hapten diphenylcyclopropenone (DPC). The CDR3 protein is CASLLLSGNTIYF. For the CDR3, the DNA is TGTGCCAGCTTACTTCTCTCTGGAAACACCATATATTTT.